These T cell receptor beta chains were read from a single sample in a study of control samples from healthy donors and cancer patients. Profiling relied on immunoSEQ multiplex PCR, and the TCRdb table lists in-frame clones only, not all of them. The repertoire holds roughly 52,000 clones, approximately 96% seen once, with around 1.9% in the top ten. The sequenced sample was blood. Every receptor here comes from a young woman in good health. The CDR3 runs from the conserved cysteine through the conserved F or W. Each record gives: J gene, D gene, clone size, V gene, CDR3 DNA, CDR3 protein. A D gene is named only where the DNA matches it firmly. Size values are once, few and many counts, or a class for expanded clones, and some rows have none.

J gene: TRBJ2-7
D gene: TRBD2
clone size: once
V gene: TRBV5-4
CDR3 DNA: TGTGCCAGCAGCACAAACGAGGGGACTAGCGGTTATCCCTACGAGCAGTACTTC
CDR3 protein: CASSTNEGTSGYPYEQYF

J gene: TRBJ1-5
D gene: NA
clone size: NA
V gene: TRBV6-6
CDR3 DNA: TGTGCCAGCAGTCCCGGGACCCCTAATCAGCCCCAGCATTTT
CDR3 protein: CASSPGTPNQPQHF

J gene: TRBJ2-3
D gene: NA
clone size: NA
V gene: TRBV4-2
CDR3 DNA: TGTGCCAGCAGCCAAGATCCCTATCGGGTAGGGACGGAAACGCAGTATTTT
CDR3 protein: CASSQDPYRVGTETQYF

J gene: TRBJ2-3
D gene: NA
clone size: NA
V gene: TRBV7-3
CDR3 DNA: TGTGCCAGCAGCATAGGGACCGCCGATTCCACAGATACGCAGTATTTT
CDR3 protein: CASSIGTADSTDTQYF

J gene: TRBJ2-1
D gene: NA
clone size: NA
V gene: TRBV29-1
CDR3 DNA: TGCAGCGTTGTGAGAGAGGTCAATGAGCAGTTCTTC
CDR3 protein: CSVVREVNEQFF

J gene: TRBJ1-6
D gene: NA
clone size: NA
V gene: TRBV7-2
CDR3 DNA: TGTGCCAGCAGCTTAGAGGGGGGCTATAATTCACCCCTCCACTTT
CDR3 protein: CASSLEGGYNSPLHF

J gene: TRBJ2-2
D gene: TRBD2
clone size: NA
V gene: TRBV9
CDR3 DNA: TGTGCCAGCAGCGCTTCGGGGACTAGCAACACCGGGGAGCTGTTTTTT
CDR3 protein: CASSASGTSNTGELFF

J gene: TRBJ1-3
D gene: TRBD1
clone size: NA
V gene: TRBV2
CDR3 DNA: TGTGCCAGCAGGGAGGACAGGTTCTCTACATCTGGAAACACCATATATTTT
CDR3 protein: CASREDRFSTSGNTIYF

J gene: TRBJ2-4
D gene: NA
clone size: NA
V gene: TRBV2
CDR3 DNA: TGTGCCAGCAGTGGTCGAGACTTAGTCAAAAACATTCAGTACTTC
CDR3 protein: CASSGRDLVKNIQYF

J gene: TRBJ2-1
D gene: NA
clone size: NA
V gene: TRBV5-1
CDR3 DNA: TGCGCCAGCCATGCAGAGTCGGACACCTACAATGAGCAGTTCTTC
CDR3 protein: CASHAESDTYNEQFF

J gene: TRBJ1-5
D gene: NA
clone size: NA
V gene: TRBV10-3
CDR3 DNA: TGTGCCATCAGTGAGTCGCGGGGAACTCAGCCCCAGCATTTT
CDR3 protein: CAISESRGTQPQHF

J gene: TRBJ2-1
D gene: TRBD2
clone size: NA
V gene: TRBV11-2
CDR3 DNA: TGTGCGAGCGGGACGAATGTAAACAATGAGCAGTTCTTC
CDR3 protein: CASGTNVNNEQFF

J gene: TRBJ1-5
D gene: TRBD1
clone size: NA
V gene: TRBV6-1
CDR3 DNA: TGTGCCAGCAGTCCGGGACAGGGGGAGCAGCCCCAGCATTTT
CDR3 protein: CASSPGQGEQPQHF

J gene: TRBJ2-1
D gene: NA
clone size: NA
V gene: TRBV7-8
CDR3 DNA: TGTGCCAGCAGCCAACGCCACACACACCTCAACTCCTACAATGAGCAGTTCTTC
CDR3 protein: CASSQRHTHLNSYNEQFF

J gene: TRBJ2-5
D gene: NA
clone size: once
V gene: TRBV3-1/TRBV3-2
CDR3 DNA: TGTGCCAGCAGCCCGCCTAGCCAAGAGACCCAGTACTTC
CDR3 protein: CASSPPSQETQYF

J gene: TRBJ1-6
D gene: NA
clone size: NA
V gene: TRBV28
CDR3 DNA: TGTGCCAGCAGTTTATTGTCCTCACCCCTCCACTTT
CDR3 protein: CASSLLSSPLHF

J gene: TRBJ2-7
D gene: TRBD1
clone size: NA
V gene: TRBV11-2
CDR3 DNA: TGTGCCACCCTGGACAGGGGAGGCGAGCAGTACTTC
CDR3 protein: CATLDRGGEQYF

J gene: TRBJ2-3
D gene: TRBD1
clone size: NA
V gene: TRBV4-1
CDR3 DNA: TGCGCCAGCAGCCAGCACGGACAGGGGGCGATAGATACGCAGTATTTT
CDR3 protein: CASSQHGQGAIDTQYF

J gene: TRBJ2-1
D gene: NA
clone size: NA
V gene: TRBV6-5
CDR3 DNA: TGTGCCAGCAGTAGAGGGCCGAGCTACAATGAGCAGTTCTTC
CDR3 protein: CASSRGPSYNEQFF

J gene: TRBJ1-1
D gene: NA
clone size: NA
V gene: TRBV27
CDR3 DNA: TGTGCCAGCAGTCTGCCGACCCTTAGGGAGTTGAACACTGAAGCTTTCTTT
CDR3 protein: CASSLPTLRELNTEAFF

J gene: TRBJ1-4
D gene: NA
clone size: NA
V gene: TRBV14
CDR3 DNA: TGTGCCAGCAGCCAAGGGGCTAGGGATGAGTTGTTTTTT
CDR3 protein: CASSQGARDELFF

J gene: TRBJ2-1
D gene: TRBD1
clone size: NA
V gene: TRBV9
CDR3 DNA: TGTGCCAGCAGCGTAGCTGGGCAGGGGGTCTCCAATGAGCAGTTCTTC
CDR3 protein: CASSVAGQGVSNEQFF

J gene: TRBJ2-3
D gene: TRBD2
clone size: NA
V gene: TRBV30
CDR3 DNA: TGTGCCTTGACTAGCGGGAGGACAGATACGCAGTATTTT
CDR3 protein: CALTSGRTDTQYF

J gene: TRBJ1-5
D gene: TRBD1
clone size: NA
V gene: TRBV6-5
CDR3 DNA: TGTGCCAGCAGTACCCGGGACAGAGTTCATCAGCCCCAGCATTTT
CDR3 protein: CASSTRDRVHQPQHF

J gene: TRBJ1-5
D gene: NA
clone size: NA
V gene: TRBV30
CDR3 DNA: TGTGCCTGGAGTGTCGGCGGCGGGAATCAGCCCCAGCATTTT
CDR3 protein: CAWSVGGGNQPQHF

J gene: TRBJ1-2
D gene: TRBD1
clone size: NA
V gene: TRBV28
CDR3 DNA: TGTGCCAGCAGTCCCGCGGGAGGGGGCCGCTATGGCTACACCTTC
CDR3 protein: CASSPAGGGRYGYTF

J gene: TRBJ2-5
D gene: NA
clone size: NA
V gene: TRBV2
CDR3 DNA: TGTGCCAGCAGGTTATCGGGCCCGGGAGAGACCCAGTACTTC
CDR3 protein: CASRLSGPGETQYF

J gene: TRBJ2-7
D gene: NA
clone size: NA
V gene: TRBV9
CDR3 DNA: TGTGCCAGCAGCCCACACCCACGGGGGGCTTACGAGCAGTACTTC
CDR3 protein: CASSPHPRGAYEQYF

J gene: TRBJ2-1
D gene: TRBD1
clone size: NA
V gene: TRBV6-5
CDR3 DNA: TGTGCCAGCAGTTCCCAGGGGGCTGAGCAGTTCTTC
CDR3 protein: CASSSQGAEQFF

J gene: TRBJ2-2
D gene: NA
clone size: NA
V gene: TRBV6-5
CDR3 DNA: TGTGCCAGCAGTTGGCGGGATTTGGACACCGGGGAGCTGTTTTTT
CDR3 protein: CASSWRDLDTGELFF

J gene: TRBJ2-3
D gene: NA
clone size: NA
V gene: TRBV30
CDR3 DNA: TGTGCCTTCCAAATCAGCAGTTACACAGATACGCAGTATTTT
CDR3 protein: CAFQISSYTDTQYF

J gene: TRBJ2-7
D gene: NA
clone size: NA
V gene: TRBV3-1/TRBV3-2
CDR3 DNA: TGTGCCAGCAGCCACGAGGGGGTTCGGGAGCAGTACTTC
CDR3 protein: CASSHEGVREQYF

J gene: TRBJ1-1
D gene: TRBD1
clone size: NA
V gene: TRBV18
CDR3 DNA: TGTGCCAGCTCACTTATAGGACAGGTGGGCCAGGGACCGAACACTGAAGCTTTCTTT
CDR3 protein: CASSLIGQVGQGPNTEAFF

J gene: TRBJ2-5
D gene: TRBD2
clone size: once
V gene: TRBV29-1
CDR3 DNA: TGCAGCGTCGAAGGGCTAGCGGATAAGTACCAAGAGACCCAGTACTTC
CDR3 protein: CSVEGLADKYQETQYF

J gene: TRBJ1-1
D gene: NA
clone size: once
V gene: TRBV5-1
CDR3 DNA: TGCGCCAGCAGCTTGATTTCTGGCCAGGGAAAGGGGGACACTGAAGCTTTCTTT
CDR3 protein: CASSLISGQGKGDTEAFF

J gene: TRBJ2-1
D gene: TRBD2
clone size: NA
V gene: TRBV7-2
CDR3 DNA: TGTGCCAGCAGCGCAGGACTAGCGGTCTACAATGAGCAGTTCTTC
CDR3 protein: CASSAGLAVYNEQFF

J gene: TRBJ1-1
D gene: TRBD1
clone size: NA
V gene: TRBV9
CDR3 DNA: TGTGCCAGCAGCCCCCGGGACAGGGGGTTTCCTGAAGCTTTCTTT
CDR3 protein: CASSPRDRGFPEAFF

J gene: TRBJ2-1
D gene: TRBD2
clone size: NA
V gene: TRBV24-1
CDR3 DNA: TGTGCCACCAGTGAGTTTGGGACTAGCGGGTACAATGAGCAGTTCTTC
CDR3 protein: CATSEFGTSGYNEQFF

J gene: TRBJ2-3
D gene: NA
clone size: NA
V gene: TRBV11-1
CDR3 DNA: TGTGCCAGCAGCCCCAACACAGATACGCAGTATTTT
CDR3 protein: CASSPNTDTQYF

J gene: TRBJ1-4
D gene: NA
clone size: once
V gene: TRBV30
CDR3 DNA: TGTGCCTGGAGTGGAGGGCTGGGTGAAAAACTGTTTTTT
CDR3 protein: CAWSGGLGEKLFF

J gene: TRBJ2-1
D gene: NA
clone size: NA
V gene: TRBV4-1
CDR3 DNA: TGCGCCAGCAGCCAATCGGGGGCCAGGGGACCTTGGAATGAGCAGTTCTTC
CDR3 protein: CASSQSGARGPWNEQFF

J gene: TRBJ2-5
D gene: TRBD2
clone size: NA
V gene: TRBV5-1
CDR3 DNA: TGCGCCAGCAGCACGACTAGCGGGAGGGCCGGCCAAGAGACCCAGTACTTC
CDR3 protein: CASSTTSGRAGQETQYF

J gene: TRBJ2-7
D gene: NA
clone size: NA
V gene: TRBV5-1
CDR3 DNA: TGCGCCAGCAGCCTGAGCGGGTCGCCCTACGAGCAGTACTTC
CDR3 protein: CASSLSGSPYEQYF

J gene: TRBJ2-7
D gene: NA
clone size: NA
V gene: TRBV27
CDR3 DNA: TGTGCCAGCACCGCTAATCTCGGGTACGAGCAGTACTTC
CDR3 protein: CASTANLGYEQYF